These 4 T cell receptor beta chains were sequenced from one sample in a study of Tregs in tolerant kidney transplant recipients. Profiling relied on immunoSEQ multiplex PCR, and the TCRdb table lists in-frame clones only, not all of them. This repertoire shows approximately 11,000 clones, approximately 89% found once; its top ten account for 5% to 7.5%. No cognate antigen is known for these TCRs. Here the sequenced sample was Tregs from blood cultured with allogeneic cells, taken before the transplant. The source is a human patient who received a combined kidney and bone marrow transplant.

Only one count was recorded for this clone. J is TRBJ2-5 and V is TRBV5-5; D is perhaps TRBD2 (7 bases). CDR1 SGHKS and CDR2 YYEKEE come from the germline V gene (reference sequence). This CDR3 spans 13 amino acids. V lost 0 bases and J 7 bases, leaving 10 bases between the germline ends. CDR3 residues: CASSLDREGTQYF. CDR3 sequence (DNA): TGTGCCAGCAGCTTGGACAGGGAGGGGACCCAGTACTTC.

As to this clone: The junction departs from the called germline gene at one end, perhaps through a read error. The chain carries TRBV7-3 and TRBJ2-1; the match to TRBD1 covers 9 bases. Germline V gives CDR1 SGHTA, CDR2 FQGTGA. This CDR3 comprises 15 residues. This CDR3 is CASSSNTGTGKPGVF. The CDR3 region has the DNA TGTGCCAGCAGCTCTAACACCGGGACAGGGAAGCCGGGGGTCTTC.

This clone was seen once. This chain joins TRBV4-3 and TRBJ1-2; D is ambiguous. Germline V gene lookup returns CDR1 LGHNA and CDR2 YSLEER. The CDR3 is made up of 13 amino acids. V was shortened by 0 bases and J by 4 bases, with 6 bases between the two germline ends. The CDR3 DNA reads TGCGCCAGCAGCCAAGATCGGGCCTATGGCTACACCTTC. Protein product: CASSQDRAYGYTF.

This chain links TRBV27 with TRBJ2-7, with D perhaps matching TRBD2 (6 bases). The CDR3 extends over 15 amino acids. Trimming stripped 5 bases from V and 3 bases from J, with 17 bases between. Germline loops: CDR1 MNHEY, CDR2 SMNVEV (reference sequence). CDR3 loop: CASSPSGLLNYEQYF. CDR3 nucleotide sequence: TGTGCCAGCAGTCCAAGCGGACTACTCAACTACGAGCAGTACTTC.